These 15 T cell receptor beta chains were all obtained from the same sample, sequenced in a study of blood T cells in healthy people across ages (dated by TCRdb to 2014 to 2015). The library was produced with 5' RACE. TCRdb records Illumina HiSeq 2500 as the sequencer. A second PCR of about 6 to 11 cycles was performed with a sample-barcoded 5' primer and a J-beta primer mix. TCRdb redid the processing of the public reads, applying fastp at Q25 and MiXCR, and retained in-frame beta chains. Each CDR3 protein gets just one entry, which takes the most common genes and DNA from the rows behind it. Across this sample there are roughly 790,000 distinct CDR3 sequences, with roughly 45% seen only once. In total, the top ten clones hold 20% to 25% of the sample. Material for sequencing was blood. Source of these receptors: a woman aged 55-75 years in good health.

Only a few counts were recorded for this clonotype. J is TRBJ2-7 and V is TRBV5-1, with 10 bases matching TRBD1. This CDR3 is built from 15 residues. Trimming removed 5 bases from V and 4 bases from J; junction bases left unmatched: 9. Germline V gives CDR1 SGHRS, CDR2 YFSETQ. In DNA form, the CDR3 reads TGCGCCAGCAGGGAACCGGGACAGGGGACGTACGAGCAGTACTTC. Translated: CASREPGQGTYEQYF.

CDR3 sequence: CAISEPGAGEGRNEQFF. CDR3 DNA: TGTGCCATCAGTGAGCCGGGAGCCGGGGAGGGGCGGAATGAGCAGTTCTTC. The chain carries TRBV10-3 and TRBJ2-1; the match to TRBD2 covers 7 bases. The CDR3 consists of 17 residues. V trimming: 2 bases; J trimming: 7 bases; junction bases outside the gene matches: 14. CDR1 and CDR2 (germline): ENHRY, SYGVKD.

The chain joins TRBV7-9 to TRBJ1-2; TRBD1 might be the D (5 bases). The germline gives CDR1 SEHNR, CDR2 FQNEAQ (reference sequence). The ends were cut back, 6 bases at V and 2 bases at J, with 13 bases in the middle. This CDR3 has 14 amino acids. DNA of the CDR3: TGTGCCAGCAGTTCCCAGGGTTTCAACTATGGCTACACCTTC. This gives the protein CASSSQGFNYGYTF.

This clonotype was detected only a few times. The chain joins TRBV29-1 to TRBJ1-4; D uncertain. Between the trimmed V and J ends, which lost 7 bases and 4 bases, there was a span of 10 bases. The CDR3 extends over 12 amino acids. CDR1 and CDR2 from the germline V gene are SQVTM and ANQGSEA. CDR3 nucleotide sequence: TGCAGCGCCGTGAATAATAATGAAAAACTGTTTTTT. As protein: CSAVNNNEKLFF.

This clonotype was seen at least ten times. The rearrangement links TRBV20-1 to TRBJ2-7; no clear D. V was shortened by 1 base and J by 3 bases, with 4 bases between the two germline ends. The CDR3 is 11 residues long. Looked up from germline, CDR1 is DFQATT and CDR2 is SNEGSKA (reference sequence). The CDR3 reads CSARAGYEQYF. CDR3 sequence (DNA): TGCAGTGCTAGAGCGGGCTACGAGCAGTACTTC.

This clonotype appeared once. V and J are TRBV24-1 and TRBJ2-1; TRBD2 matches at 9 bases. TRBJ2-7 matches the DNA end more closely, so the J call is doubtful. CDR3 size: 16 residues. The germline gives CDR1 KGHDR, CDR2 SFDVKD. DNA of the CDR3: TGTGCCACCAGTGATCAGAGCGGGAGGACCTACAATGAGCAGTACTTC. Translated: CATSDQSGRTYNEQYF.

The chain has TRBV7-2 and TRBJ2-1; TRBD2 matches 10 bases. The germline gives CDR1 SGHTA, CDR2 FQGNSA. CDR3 size: 16 residues. With 5 bases clipped from V and 4 bases from J, the junction kept 8 bases outside the gene matches. The CDR3 loop reads CASSVSSGGVYNEQFF. For the CDR3, the DNA is TGTGCCAGCAGCGTATCTAGCGGGGGCGTATACAATGAGCAGTTCTTC.

The rearrangement uses TRBV12-3 or TRBV12-4 and TRBJ1-2; TRBD1 might be the D (5 bases). The CDR3 has 17 residues. V was clipped by 5 bases and J by 1 base, with 20 bases between them. The chain's CDR3 is CASSRTWDGTGNYGYTF. CDR3 DNA: TGTGCCAGCAGTCGTACCTGGGACGGGACCGGTAACTATGGCTACACCTTC.

The chain uses TRBV15 and TRBJ2-7, with TRBD1 matching over 7 bases. Germline assignment: CDR1 LNHNV and CDR2 YYDKDF (reference sequence). The CDR3 totals 14 residues. With V trimmed by 3 bases and J by 2 bases, 4 bases remained unmatched. Here the CDR3 DNA reads TGTGCCACCAGCAGGCAGGGGGTTCCCTACGAGCAGTACTTC. Translation: CATSRQGVPYEQYF.

This chain connects TRBV20-1 to TRBJ2-3; TRBD2 matches 9 bases. J gave up 5 bases and V 5 bases, and 5 bases lay outside the gene matches. Per the germline V gene, CDR1 is DFQATT and CDR2 is SNEGSKA (reference sequence). The CDR3 length is 13 residues. The CDR3 reads CSAARRGGDTQYF. For the CDR3, the DNA is TGCAGTGCTGCCCGGCGGGGGGGAGATACGCAGTATTTT.

Of note for this clonotype: A read error may account for a junction end that differs from germline. V gene TRBV29-1 combines with J gene TRBJ1-5; D ambiguous. CDR3 length equals 12 residues. The germline gives CDR1 SQVTM, CDR2 ANQGSEA. CDR3 in amino acids: CNVAGSNQPQHF. CDR3 nucleotide sequence: TGCAACGTTGCGGGAAGCAATCAGCCCCAGCATTTT. Filled out from reference TRBV29-1 and TRBJ1-5, the complete variable domain reads SAVISQKPSRDICQRGTSLTIQCQVDSQVTMMFWYRQQPGQSLTLIATANQGSEATYESGFVIDKFPISRPNLTFSTLTVSNMSPEDSSIYLCNVAGSNQPQHFGDGTRLSIL.

The chain recombines TRBV6-5 with TRBJ1-4; D unresolved. Germline CDR1 is MNHEY and CDR2 is SVGAGI. Trimming took 0 bases from V and 8 from J, leaving 10 bases between them. The CDR3 sequence is 14 residues long. The CDR3: CASSYSGMGEKLFF. In nucleotides, the CDR3 is TGTGCCAGCAGTTACTCAGGGATGGGAGAAAAACTGTTTTTT.

The V call is TRBV5-1, the J call TRBJ2-7, with 10 nucleotides matching TRBD2. There are 15 residues in the CDR3. The ends lost 4 bases at V and 3 bases at J; junction bases unmatched: 7. Germline V gene data show CDR1 as SGHRS and CDR2 as YFSETQ. In DNA form, the CDR3 reads TGCGCCAGCAGCACAGGGACTAGCGACGACTACGAGCAGTACTTC. It is translated as CASSTGTSDDYEQYF.

The chain is built from TRBV3-1 and TRBJ1-2; D is ambiguous. Germline values: CDR1 LGHDT, CDR2 YNNKEL (reference sequence). The CDR3 is made up of 13 amino acids. Deletions cut 0 bases from V and 4 bases from J, with 6 bases between. The CDR3 DNA sequence: TGTGCCAGCAGCCAAGACAACATCTATGGCTACACCTTC. Translated, it gives CASSQDNIYGYTF.

This clonotype showed up just a few times. The chain combines TRBV27 with TRBJ2-7; 13 positions agree with TRBD2. This CDR3 has 16 amino acids. V lost 5 bases and J lost 4; bases outside the gene matches: 8. Germline-derived CDR1 and CDR2 are MNHEY and SMNVEV (reference sequence). DNA for the CDR3: TGTGCCAGCAGTAAAGGGACTAGCGGGAATTTGTACGAGCAGTACTTC. Encoded protein: CASSKGTSGNLYEQYF.